This is a list of T cell receptor beta chains from one sample in a study of cytomegalovirus exposure and HLA in healthy donors. This table comes from immunoSEQ multiplex PCR, and its TCRdb copy is limited to in-frame clones, with some not included. The data show roughly 200,000 clones, about two thirds seen once. Sequencing used PBMCs. All receptors derive from a man in his forties or fifties in good health and CMV-seropositive. The CDR3 runs from the conserved cysteine through the conserved F or W. The D gene is left open where the match is weak. Size values are once, few and many counts, or a class for expanded clones, and some rows have none.

size	D	V	J	DNA	CDR3
.	.	TRBV6-5	TRBJ1-5	TGTGCCACCAGGAACGGGGAGAGCAATCAGCCCCAGCATTTT	CATRNGESNQPQHF
.	TRBD1	TRBV9	TRBJ2-5	TGTGCCAGCAGCGCCTCACAGGGGGCCATTACCCAGTACTTC	CASSASQGAITQYF
few	.	TRBV18	TRBJ2-1	TGTGCCAGCTCACCACTAGGAGATGAGCAGTTCTTC	CASSPLGDEQFF
.	.	TRBV29-1	TRBJ2-3	TGCAGCGTTACCGCCGGGACTTCGCAGTATTTT	CSVTAGTSQYF
.	TRBD1	TRBV11-1	TRBJ2-7	TGTGCCAGCAGCTTAGGGACAGGGGCCTACGAGCAGTACTTC	CASSLGTGAYEQYF
.	TRBD2	TRBV12-5	TRBJ2-7	TGTGCTAGTGGTTTGGAGCGGGGGGCCGCCTACGAGCAGTACTTC	CASGLERGAAYEQYF
few	.	TRBV4-3	TRBJ2-3	TGCGCCAGCAGCCAAGATCCGGTTAGCACAGATACGCAGTATTTT	CASSQDPVSTDTQYF
.	.	TRBV19	TRBJ1-6	TGTGCCCTTTTCGGGGGGGCGACCCGCGGGGTTATTAATTCACCCCTCCACTTT	CALFGGATRGVINSPLHF
.	.	TRBV19	TRBJ1-1	TGTGCCAGTAGTACAGCCGGGCGGGGAAACACTGAAGCTTTCTTT	CASSTAGRGNTEAFF
.	.	TRBV29-1	TRBJ2-2	TGCAGCGTACCGGCGAACACCGGGGAGCTGTTTTTT	CSVPANTGELFF
.	.	TRBV28	TRBJ1-2	TGTGCCAGCAGTTTACCGATGCCGGGGGGCTACACCTTC	CASSLPMPGGYTF
.	.	TRBV9	TRBJ1-1	TGTGCCAGCAGCGTAGCATCGAGCCCTGCGGCCACTGAAGCTTTCTTT	CASSVASSPAATEAFF
few	.	TRBV7-9	TRBJ1-1	TGTGCCAGCAGCTTGAGGGGGTCAAACACTGAAGCTTTCTTT	CASSLRGSNTEAFF
.	.	TRBV27	TRBJ1-5	TGTGCCAGCAGTTTAGTCTTCAGCAATCAGCCCCAGCATTTT	CASSLVFSNQPQHF
.	.	TRBV5-6	TRBJ1-1	TGTGCCAGCAGCTTGGGGGCAGGGGCGGTGAACACTGAAGCTTTCTTT	CASSLGAGAVNTEAFF
.	.	TRBV19	TRBJ1-5	TGTGCCAGTAAAGTTGGAGATCAGCCCCAGCATTTT	CASKVGDQPQHF
few	.	TRBV6-1	TRBJ1-4	TGTGCCAGCAGCTTACAGCCCGTTGGAGAAAAACTGTTTTTT	CASSLQPVGEKLFF
.	.	TRBV6-5	TRBJ2-1	TGTGCCAGCAGTTATGACGGGGTCAGCTCCTACAATGAGCAGTTCTTC	CASSYDGVSSYNEQFF